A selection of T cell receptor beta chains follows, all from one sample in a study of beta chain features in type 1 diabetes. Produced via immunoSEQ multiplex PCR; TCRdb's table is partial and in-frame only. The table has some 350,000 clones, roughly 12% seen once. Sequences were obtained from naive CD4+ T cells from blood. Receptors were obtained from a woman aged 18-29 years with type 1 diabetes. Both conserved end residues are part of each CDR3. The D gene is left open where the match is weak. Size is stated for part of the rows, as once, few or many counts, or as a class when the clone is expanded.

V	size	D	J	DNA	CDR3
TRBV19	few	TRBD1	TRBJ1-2	TGTGCCAGTAGTGACACGGGACAGGGCTACGGTGGCTACACCTTC	CASSDTGQGYGGYTF
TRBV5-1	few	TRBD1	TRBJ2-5	TGCGCCAGCAAGGTCCGTGCGCAAGGACAGGGGTGGGAGACCCAGTACTTC	CASKVRAQGQGWETQYF
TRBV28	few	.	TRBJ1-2	TGTGCCAGCAGTTTACCGACCGTGGGGGGATACACCTTC	CASSLPTVGGYTF
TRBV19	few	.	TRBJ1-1	TGTGCCAGTAGTATATGGCCAGGTATGAACACTGAAGCTTTCTTT	CASSIWPGMNTEAFF
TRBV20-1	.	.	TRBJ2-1	TGCAGTGCCATAGAGAATGAGCAGTTCTTC	CSAIENEQFF
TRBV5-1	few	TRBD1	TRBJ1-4	TGCGCCAGCAGCCCGGGACAGGGTAATGAAAAACTGTTTTTT	CASSPGQGNEKLFF
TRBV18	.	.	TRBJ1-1	TGTGCCAGCTCACCACAGGGGGTGAACACTGAAGCTTTCTTT	CASSPQGVNTEAFF
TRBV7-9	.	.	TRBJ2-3	TGTGCCAGCAGCTCCCCGACAGTGACAGATACGCAGTATTTT	CASSSPTVTDTQYF
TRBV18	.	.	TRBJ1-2	TGTGCCAGCTCACGCGGGGGCAACGGCTATGGCTACACCTTC	CASSRGGNGYGYTF
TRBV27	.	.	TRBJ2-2	TGTGCCAGCAGTCAACATGCCGGGAGAACCACCGGGGAGCTGTTTTTT	CASSQHAGRTTGELFF
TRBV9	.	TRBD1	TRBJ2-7	TGTGCCAGCAGCGACCGGGACAGGGGAAACGAGCAGTACTTC	CASSDRDRGNEQYF
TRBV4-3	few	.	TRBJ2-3	TGCGCCAGCAGCCAAGCTAGGGAGTCTCCCCTAGCGCAGTATTTT	CASSQARESPLAQYF
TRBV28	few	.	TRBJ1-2	TGTGCCAGCAGTTTAATCTCCAGGGAAAACTATGGCTACACCTTC	CASSLISRENYGYTF
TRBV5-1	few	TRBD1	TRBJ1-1	TGCGCCAGCAGCTACTCTATCCTCAGGGGGCGCGACACTGAAGCTTTCTTT	CASSYSILRGRDTEAFF
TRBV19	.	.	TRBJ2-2	TGTGCCAGTAGTATACATAGAGACACCGGGGAGCTGTTTTTT	CASSIHRDTGELFF
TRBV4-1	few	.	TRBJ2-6	TGCGCCAGCAGCCAAGGGACAGACTCTGGGGCCAACGTCCTGACTTTC	CASSQGTDSGANVLTF
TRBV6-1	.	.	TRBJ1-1	TGTGCCAGCAATGAGGCGGGATTCGAAGCTTTCTTT	CASNEAGFEAFF
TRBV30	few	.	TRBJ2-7	TGTGCCTGGAGGTCCTTGGGACTGTCCTACGAGCAGTACTTC	CAWRSLGLSYEQYF
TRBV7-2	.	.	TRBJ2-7	TGTGCCAGCAGCTTATGGCAGGGCATCTACGAGCAGTACTTC	CASSLWQGIYEQYF
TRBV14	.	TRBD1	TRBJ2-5	TGTGCCAGCAGCCACAAGCTGGGACAGGGACAAGAGACCCAGTACTTC	CASSHKLGQGQETQYF
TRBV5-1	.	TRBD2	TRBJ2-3	TGCGCCAGCAGCTCCCTAGCGGGAACCCTCACAGATACGCAGTATTTT	CASSSLAGTLTDTQYF
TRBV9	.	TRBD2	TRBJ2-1	TGTGCCAGCAGCGTAGCTTGGGGACTAGCGGGGGCCTACAATGAGCAGTTCTTC	CASSVAWGLAGAYNEQFF
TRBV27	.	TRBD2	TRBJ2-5	TGTGCCAGCAGTTACCGACTAGCCGGGGGGGAGACCCAGTACTTC	CASSYRLAGGETQYF
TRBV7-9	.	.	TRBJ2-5	TGTGCCAGCAGCGCAGGGAATAGCAGAGAGACCCAGTACTTC	CASSAGNSRETQYF
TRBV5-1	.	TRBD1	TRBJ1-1	TGCGCCAGCAGCTTACAGGGGGTAGGGTTGCTAACTGAAGCTTTCTTT	CASSLQGVGLLTEAFF
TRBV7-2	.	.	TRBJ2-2	TGTGCCAGCAGCTTCAGGGTCACCGGGGAGCTGTTTTTT	CASSFRVTGELFF
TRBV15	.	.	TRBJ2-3	TGTGCCACCAGCAGAGACCCCCGACAGACAGATACGCAGTATTTT	CATSRDPRQTDTQYF
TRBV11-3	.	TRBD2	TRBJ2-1	TGTGCCAGCAGCTTCCTAGCGGGAGGGCCTGATGAGCAGTTCTTC	CASSFLAGGPDEQFF
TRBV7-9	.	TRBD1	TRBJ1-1	TGTGCCAGCAGCTTCACACAGGGGGCCACTGAAGCTTTCTTT	CASSFTQGATEAFF
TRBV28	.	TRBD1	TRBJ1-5	TGTGCCACCTTCCCGGCGACAGGGGGCTTGACGGGGTATCAGCCCCAGCATTTT	CATFPATGGLTGYQPQHF
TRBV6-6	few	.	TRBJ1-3	TGTGCCAGCAGTTACTCGAGGGCAGGCAGAGGAAACACCATATATTTT	CASSYSRAGRGNTIYF